Sequencing of this T cell receptor (beta chain) was carried out in a study of neoadjuvant nivolumab and ipilimumab in lung cancer. Findings of the study overall: Only two of four nivolumab-treated tumors gained richness and clonality by surgery. TCR sequencing covered a small number of samples. Compared with tumor-adjacent uninvolved lung, resected tumors showed greater richness and clonality.

TCRdb's table, derived via immunoSEQ multiplex PCR, lists solely in-frame clones and lacks some. This table has some 50,000 clones, about 89% appearing once. V gave up 5 bases and J gave up 7 bases, with 11 bases separating them. Germline V gene lookup returns CDR1 GTSNPN and CDR2 SVGIG (reference sequence). CDR3 length: 12 amino acids. About this clone: The antigen remains undetermined.

The J gene is TRBJ2-2, the V gene TRBV30; D possibly corresponds to TRBD2 (5 bases). The sequencing used blood, collected before neoadjuvant nivolumab, alone or with ipilimumab. This receptor was identified in an adult with non-small cell lung cancer. Some clones in this sample may be carry-over from other donors' samples. The CDR3 region has the DNA TGTGCCTGGGCCCGGGATGACGGGGAGCTGTTTTTT. Translating gives CAWARDDGELFF. Full variable domain (outside the CDR3, taken from reference TRBV30 and TRBJ2-2): SQTIHQWPATLVQPVGSPLSLECTVEGTSNPNLYWYRQAAGRGLQLLFYSVGIGQISSEVPQNLSASRPQDRQFILSSKKLLLSDSGFYLCAWARDDGELFFGEGSRLTVL.